These 12 T cell receptor beta chains share one sample of origin, sequenced in a study of shared clonotypes between healthy human individuals. Sequenced by immunoSEQ multiplex PCR; TCRdb stores in-frame clones only, minus some. Of hundreds of thousands of clones listed, roughly 95% are singletons. Sequencing input: naive CD4+ T cells sorted from blood. Subset given: CD45RA+ positively selected. These receptors all stem from a woman aged 30 to 39 in good health.

The chain couples TRBV5-6 to TRBJ1-4; D is unresolved. The length of the CDR3 is 15 residues. V shed 4 bases and J shed 3 bases, with 13 bases lying between them. Germline V gene sequence: CDR1 SGHDT, CDR2 YYEEEE. The CDR3: CASSLAKGANEKLFF. The CDR3 coding sequence is TGTGCCAGCAGCCTCGCGAAGGGAGCTAATGAAAAACTGTTTTTT. Filled out from reference TRBV5-6 and TRBJ1-4, the complete variable domain reads DAGVTQSPTHLIKTRGQQVTLRCSPKSGHDTVSWYQQALGQGPQFIFQYYEEEERQRGNFPDRFSGHQFPNYSSELNVNALLLGDSALYLCASSLAKGANEKLFFGSGTQLSVL.

The rearrangement uses TRBV5-6 and TRBJ2-2; D may be TRBD2 (7 bases). CDR1 and CDR2 from the germline V gene are SGHDT and YYEEEE. There are 17 residues in the CDR3. Trimming took 1 base from V and 0 from J, leaving 13 bases between them. In DNA, the CDR3 is TGTGCCAGCAGCTTGCTGGGGGAGGGGGCGAACACCGGGGAGCTGTTTTTT. Translated: CASSLLGEGANTGELFF.

The chain is built from TRBV28 and TRBJ2-7; 12 bases agree with TRBD2. This CDR3 has 17 residues. The V segment lost 6 bases and the J segment 2 bases; nucleotides outside the gene matches: 11. Germline loops: CDR1 MDHEN, CDR2 SYDVKM. CDR3 loop: CASRQKTGLAGAYEQYF. CDR3 in DNA: TGTGCCAGCAGACAAAAGACGGGACTAGCGGGCGCCTACGAGCAGTACTTC.

The chain has TRBV6-5 and TRBJ2-7; TRBD1 aligns across 7 bases. Germline V gives CDR1 MNHEY, CDR2 SVGAGI. The CDR3 totals 15 residues. Trimming at V came to 4 bases and at J to 0 bases, leaving 6 bases not matched to a gene. The CDR3 here is CASSFGTAPSYEQYF. The CDR3 coding sequence is TGTGCCAGCAGTTTTGGGACAGCCCCCTCCTACGAGCAGTACTTC.

The chain uses TRBV10-3 and TRBJ2-3; TRBD1 might be the D (6 bases). The CDR3 runs to 16 residues. Deletions cut 6 bases from V and 0 bases from J, with 16 bases between. CDR1 ENHRY and CDR2 SYGVKD come from the germline V gene. CDR3 DNA: TGTGCCATCAGCCCACAGGGCTGGACTAGCACAGATACGCAGTATTTT. Amino acid sequence: CAISPQGWTSTDTQYF.

This chain uses TRBV29-1 with TRBJ1-2, with 7 bases that match TRBD1. Trimming took 7 bases from V and 5 from J; bases not matched to a gene: 7. The length of the CDR3 is 12 residues. CDR1 is SQVTM and CDR2 is ANQGSEA in the germline V gene. CDR3 protein: CSAPTGFYGYTF. The CDR3 DNA follows: TGCAGCGCCCCGACAGGGTTTTATGGCTACACCTTC.

This rearrangement joins TRBV5-1 to TRBJ1-2; maybe TRBD1 (5 bases). CDR1 and CDR2 (germline): SGHRS, YFSETQ. Deletions cut 4 bases from V and 3 bases from J, with 13 bases between. The CDR3 consists of 14 residues. The CDR3 is CASSPGPPDYGYTF. The DNA for the CDR3 is TGCGCCAGCAGCCCGGGACCCCCCGACTATGGCTACACCTTC.

This chain connects TRBV7-2 to TRBJ2-7, with 9 bases identical to TRBD1. V lost 0 bases and J lost 0; bases outside the gene matches: 0. This CDR3 is 15 amino acids long. CDR1 and CDR2 (germline): SGHTA, FQGNSA. The CDR3 is CASSLAQGASYEQYF. In DNA form, the CDR3 reads TGTGCCAGCAGCTTAGCACAGGGGGCCTCCTACGAGCAGTACTTC.

The chain combines TRBV6-5 with TRBJ2-7; 11 positions agree with TRBD1. With V trimmed by 4 bases and J by 7 bases, 9 bases remained unmatched. The CDR3 loop spans 15 amino acids. Germline V lookup: CDR1 MNHEY, CDR2 SVGAGI. The DNA for the CDR3 is TGTGCCAGCAGTTCCAAGGACAGGGGGCGCCGAGAGCAGTACTTC. Translating it yields CASSSKDRGRREQYF.

The DNA of the CDR3 is TGTGCCAGCAGCCAGCAATTGGGAGAAAACAATGAGCAGTTCTTC. Its protein product is CASSQQLGENNEQFF. This rearrangement joins TRBV4-2 to TRBJ2-1, with D perhaps TRBD2 (5 bases). The germline CDR1 and CDR2 sequences are LGHNA and YNFKEQ. The CDR3 consists of 15 residues. V dropped 3 bases and J dropped 5 bases, with 14 bases sitting between them.

This chain links TRBV11-2 with TRBJ2-1; D gene unclear. Germline-derived CDR1 and CDR2 are SGHAT and FQNNGV. Trimming removed 5 bases from V and 0 bases from J, with 14 bases in between. This CDR3 region has 16 residues. CDR3 sequence (DNA): TGTGCCAGCAGCAAGACTCAAAAAAGCTCCTACAATGAGCAGTTCTTC. It translates to CASSKTQKSSYNEQFF.

J is TRBJ1-5 and V is TRBV7-2; no firm D call. The length of the CDR3 is 14 residues. Trimming removed 3 bases at V and 0 bases at J, with 6 bases between. Germline values: CDR1 SGHTA, CDR2 FQGNSA. CDR3 sequence: CASSLHGSNQPQHF. CDR3 DNA sequence: TGTGCCAGCAGCTTGCATGGTAGCAATCAGCCCCAGCATTTT.